The subject of this entry is one T cell receptor beta chain. Its antigen is not known. The data stem from a study of T cell responses to AZD1222 COVID-19 vaccine. The wider study: Timing groups of about 4 and about 12 weeks for second doses were pooled. Findings of the study overall: The study found vaccine-associated CD4 TCRs spanning spike, dominant at 160-218 and 743-854. The reported proportion of spike-specific TCRs targeting unmutated variant regions was nearly half. A rise in Spike-specific TCR breadth and depth followed two AZD1222 doses.

CDR3 length equals 16 residues. Germline lookup yields CDR1 MGHDK and CDR2 SYGVNS. V lost 6 bases and J lost 4, with 19 bases in between. Here immunoSEQ multiplex PCR was the method, and the copy in TCRdb shows in-frame clones only, minus some. The sample has roughly 170,000 clones, roughly nine tenths seen once; the top ten hold roughly 2.8%. The starting material was peripheral blood, obtained on day 0 of AZD1222 vaccination. The clonotype was recovered from an adult in good health. The gene calls are TRBV25-1 and TRBJ1-3; D gene uncertain. CDR3 in amino acids: CASRPGLSPSGNTIYF. CDR3 coding DNA: TGTGCCAGCAGACCCGGCTTGTCGCCTTCCGGAAACACCATATATTTT.